These 14 T cell receptor beta chains originate from one sample sequenced in a study of T cell changes during pregnancy in multiple sclerosis. Sequenced by immunoSEQ multiplex PCR; TCRdb stores in-frame clones only, minus some. The top ten clones hold roughly 3.5% of a sample with 100,000 or so clones, roughly nine tenths of them seen once. The sample was peripheral blood, taken after pregnancy. The receptor set was obtained from a female donor with multiple sclerosis, enrolled in a pregnancy study.

The chain recombines TRBV6-5 with TRBJ2-1, with TRBD2 matching over 10 bases. This CDR3 has 15 amino acids. Germline values: CDR1 MNHEY, CDR2 SVGAGI. V lost 0 bases and J lost 5; bases outside the gene matches: 1. This chain's CDR3 is CASSYSSGGHNEQFF. The CDR3 DNA reads as TGTGCCAGCAGTTACTCTAGCGGGGGGCACAATGAGCAGTTCTTC.

The chain uses TRBV4-1 and TRBJ1-4; D remains unclear. This CDR3 spans 12 amino acids. Trimming shortened V by 2 bases and J by 8 bases, and 6 bases separated the two germline ends. In germline, CDR1 is MGHRA, CDR2 YSYEKL. CDR3 DNA: TGCGCCAGCAGCCAACCTTTCGAAAAACTGTTTTTT. It yields the protein CASSQPFEKLFF.

V is TRBV7-2 and J is TRBJ2-6; perhaps TRBD2 as D (6 bases). In germline, CDR1 is SGHTA, CDR2 FQGNSA. The V gene lost 0 bases and the J gene lost 0 bases, with 18 bases spanning the gap. This CDR3 spans 20 amino acids. The CDR3 protein is CASSLAWRGPPYSGANVLTF. In nucleotides, the CDR3 is TGTGCCAGCAGCTTAGCGTGGAGGGGCCCGCCTTACTCTGGGGCCAACGTCCTGACTTTC.

The V and J genes are TRBV10-3 and TRBJ2-2, with TRBD1 matching over 11 bases. CDR3 size: 15 residues. Germline V gene sequence: CDR1 ENHRY, CDR2 SYGVKD. Trimming cost V 10 bases and J 8 bases; bases outside gene matches: 12. The CDR3 DNA follows: TGTGCCACCGGATACGGGACAGGGGGGATAGGGGAGCTGTTTTTT. As protein: CATGYGTGGIGELFF.

The chain has TRBV4-1 and TRBJ2-3, with TRBD2 identical over 7 bases. Germline loops: CDR1 MGHRA, CDR2 YSYEKL. V was clipped by 4 bases and J by 3 bases; unmatched bases: 10. The CDR3 is made up of 16 amino acids. The DNA for the CDR3 is TGCGCCAGCAGCCGCACCGGGCCCGGGGGGACAGATACGCAGTATTTT. Amino acid sequence: CASSRTGPGGTDTQYF.

In the case of this clone: One end of the junction is discordant with germline, which a read error may explain. V usage is TRBV7-7 and J usage is TRBJ2-5; 10 bases are a match to TRBD2. This CDR3 has 16 residues. CDR1 and CDR2 (germline): SSHAT, FNYEAQ (reference sequence). Here the CDR3 reads CASSLVAGGRGETQYF. The DNA for the CDR3 is TGTGCTAGCAGCTTAGTAGCGGGGGGCCGGGGAGAGACCCAGTACTTC.

The chain combines TRBV2 with TRBJ1-2; D uncertain. Trimming took 0 bases from V and 7 from J, leaving 6 bases between them. The CDR3 is 12 residues long. The germline gives CDR1 SNHLY, CDR2 FYNNEI. The CDR3 sequence: CASSEARGGYTF. CDR3 in DNA: TGTGCCAGCAGTGAAGCCCGGGGTGGCTACACCTTC. Combining the CDR3 with reference TRBV2 and TRBJ1-2 gives the whole variable domain EPEVTQTPSHQVTQMGQEVILRCVPISNHLYFYWYRQILGQKVEFLVSFYNNEISEKSEIFDDQFSVERPDGSNFTLKIRSTKLEDSAMYFCASSEARGGYTFGSGTRLTVV.

The chain uses TRBV11-3 and TRBJ2-5; a weak D match, TRBD2 (6 bases). V lost 5 bases and J lost 0, with 10 bases in between. Germline assignment: CDR1 SGHNT and CDR2 YENEEA. This CDR3 is built from 14 residues. The CDR3 region is CASSLTGDQETQYF. The CDR3 DNA follows: TGTGCCAGCAGCCTAACGGGGGACCAAGAGACCCAGTACTTC.

The V call is TRBV7-9, the J call TRBJ2-7; 13 bases are a match to TRBD2. Germline V gives CDR1 SEHNR, CDR2 FQNEAQ (reference sequence). With V trimmed by 5 bases and J by 3 bases, 13 bases remained unmatched. The CDR3 runs 18 residues. The CDR3 sequence is CASSPTTSGGANFYEQYF. The CDR3 coding sequence is TGTGCCAGCAGCCCGACCACTAGCGGGGGGGCCAATTTCTACGAGCAGTACTTC.

This clone was seen once. This chain uses TRBV7-6 with TRBJ2-1, with 10 positions matching TRBD2. This CDR3 contains 14 residues. CDR1 SGHVS and CDR2 FNYEAQ come from the germline V gene. V lost 2 bases and J lost 6; bases outside the gene matches: 1. CDR3 protein: CASSLTSGANEQFF. CDR3 bases: TGTGCCAGCAGCTTAACTAGCGGGGCCAATGAGCAGTTCTTC. Full variable domain (outside the CDR3, taken from reference TRBV7-6 and TRBJ2-1): GAGVSQSPRYKVTKRGQDVALRCDPISGHVSLYWYRQALGQGPEFLTYFNYEAQQDKSGLPNDRFSAERPEGSISTLTIQRTEQRDSAMYRCASSLTSGANEQFFGPGTRLTVL.

J is TRBJ1-4 and V is TRBV18, with D unclear. With 0 bases removed from V and 5 bases from J, the gap between germline ends came to 7 bases. CDR1 and CDR2 from the germline V gene are KGHSH and LQKENI. This CDR3 is built from 14 residues. The CDR3 nucleotides are TGTGCCAGCTCACCACCGGGCCAAAATGAAAAACTGTTTTTT. Translating gives CASSPPGQNEKLFF. Supplemented by reference TRBV18 and TRBJ1-4, the full variable domain reads NAGVMQNPRHLVRRRGQEARLRCSPMKGHSHVYWYRQLPEEGLKFMVYLQKENIIDESGMPKERFSAEFPKEGPSILRIQQVVRGDSAAYFCASSPPGQNEKLFFGSGTQLSVL.

This clone is a singleton in its sample. This chain joins TRBV10-2 and TRBJ2-1; 9 positions match TRBD2. Germline V gives CDR1 WSHSY, CDR2 SAAADI. CDR3 size: 14 residues. The ends lost 10 bases at V and 6 bases at J; junction bases unmatched: 10. CDR3 coding DNA: TGCGCCACCACTGGGACTAGCTTCCCCAATGAGCAGTTCTTC. Amino acids: CATTGTSFPNEQFF.

The chain uses TRBV5-1 and TRBJ2-1, with TRBD2 identical over 9 bases. CDR1 is SGHRS and CDR2 is YFSETQ in the germline V gene. J was trimmed by 1 base and V by 3 bases; bases with no gene match: 8. This CDR3 spans 17 amino acids. In nucleotides, the CDR3 is TGCGCCAGCAGCTACCCACTTAGCGGGGGTTCCTACAATGAGCAGTTCTTC. The encoded protein is CASSYPLSGGSYNEQFF.

The rearrangement uses TRBV29-1 and TRBJ1-2; D is perhaps TRBD1 (5 bases). Looked up from germline, CDR1 is SQVTM and CDR2 is ANQGSEA. The CDR3 sequence is 12 residues long. V was cut by 4 bases and J by 9 bases, with 15 bases left in between. The CDR3 loop is CSVVGGLGSYTF. CDR3 bases: TGCAGCGTTGTTGGGGGGTTAGGTAGCTACACCTTC.